Listed below are T cell receptor beta chains from one sample, sequenced in a study of shared clonotypes between healthy human individuals. The repertoire was sequenced with immunoSEQ multiplex PCR; TCRdb's copy has only in-frame clones and lacks some. The top ten hold around 0.61% of the sample, which has about 1.1 million clones, approximately 78% seen once. The material sequenced was memory CD4+ T cells from PBMCs. Source of these receptors: a man younger than 30 in good health. Some clones in this sample may be carry-over from other donors' samples. The CDR3 runs from the conserved cysteine through the conserved F or W. Each record gives: V gene, D gene, J gene, clone size, CDR3 length, CDR3 DNA, CDR3 protein. A D gene is named only where the DNA matches it firmly. Some rows mark clone size as missing; the rest say once, few, many or name a class of expanded clone.

v_call: TRBV5-4
d_call: TRBD2
j_call: TRBJ2-1
clone_size: NA
cdr3_length: 17
cdr3_nt: TGTGCCAGCAGCGAGAATAGCGGGAGTCGGTCCTACAATGAGCAGTTCTTC
cdr3_aa: CASSENSGSRSYNEQFF

v_call: TRBV15
d_call: TRBD2
j_call: TRBJ2-5
clone_size: NA
cdr3_length: 17
cdr3_nt: TGTGCCACCAGCAGCCCGGCAGGACTAGCGTACCAAGAGACCCAGTACTTC
cdr3_aa: CATSSPAGLAYQETQYF

v_call: TRBV2
d_call: NA
j_call: TRBJ1-2
clone_size: NA
cdr3_length: 15
cdr3_nt: TGTGCCAGCATACTGACAGGAACCTATAACTATGGCTACACCTTC
cdr3_aa: CASILTGTYNYGYTF

v_call: TRBV5-1
d_call: NA
j_call: TRBJ2-3
clone_size: NA
cdr3_length: 16
cdr3_nt: TGCGCCAGCAGCTTGGGATTACTAGGAGACACAGATACGCAGTATTTT
cdr3_aa: CASSLGLLGDTDTQYF

v_call: TRBV28
d_call: NA
j_call: TRBJ1-5
clone_size: NA
cdr3_length: 15
cdr3_nt: TGTGCCAGCAGTCCCCCCGGTAACGGGAATCAGCCCCAGCATTTT
cdr3_aa: CASSPPGNGNQPQHF

v_call: TRBV27
d_call: NA
j_call: TRBJ2-7
clone_size: NA
cdr3_length: 11
cdr3_nt: TGTGCCAGCAGTTACTACCACGAGCAGTACTTC
cdr3_aa: CASSYYHEQYF

v_call: TRBV20-1
d_call: NA
j_call: TRBJ2-5
clone_size: few
cdr3_length: 11
cdr3_nt: TGCAGTGCTAGCGGCCAAGAGACCCAGTACTTC
cdr3_aa: CSASGQETQYF

v_call: TRBV4-1
d_call: NA
j_call: TRBJ2-1
clone_size: NA
cdr3_length: 18
cdr3_nt: TGCGCCAGCAGCCAAGATCGGGGTGTAAGAAGCTCCTACAATGAGCAGTTCTTC
cdr3_aa: CASSQDRGVRSSYNEQFF

v_call: TRBV18
d_call: NA
j_call: TRBJ1-1
clone_size: NA
cdr3_length: 14
cdr3_nt: TGTGCCAGCTCACCTGGGGGGGGAAACACTGAAGCTTTCTTT
cdr3_aa: CASSPGGGNTEAFF

v_call: TRBV5-8
d_call: NA
j_call: TRBJ1-2
clone_size: NA
cdr3_length: 11
cdr3_nt: TGTGCCAGCAGCTTGCAGTCTGGCTACACCTTC
cdr3_aa: CASSLQSGYTF

v_call: TRBV7-3
d_call: NA
j_call: TRBJ1-3
clone_size: NA
cdr3_length: 13
cdr3_nt: TGTGCCAGCAGGATGGACTCTGGAAACACCATATATTTT
cdr3_aa: CASRMDSGNTIYF

v_call: TRBV6-1
d_call: NA
j_call: TRBJ1-1
clone_size: NA
cdr3_length: 13
cdr3_nt: TGTGCCAGCAGTGAAGTAACGGGCACTGAAGCTTTCTTT
cdr3_aa: CASSEVTGTEAFF

v_call: TRBV19
d_call: TRBD1
j_call: TRBJ1-5
clone_size: NA
cdr3_length: 15
cdr3_nt: TGTGCCAGTAGGATCAGACAGGGGAGTGAGCAGCCCCAGCATTTT
cdr3_aa: CASRIRQGSEQPQHF

v_call: TRBV6-4
d_call: NA
j_call: TRBJ2-7
clone_size: NA
cdr3_length: 14
cdr3_nt: TGTGCCAGCAGAACCGGGGGGCGCGAGTACGAGCAGTACTTC
cdr3_aa: CASRTGGREYEQYF

v_call: TRBV9
d_call: NA
j_call: TRBJ2-1
clone_size: NA
cdr3_length: 15
cdr3_nt: TGTGCCAGCAGCGTAGTGGGTACATTTTACAATGAGCAGTTCTTC
cdr3_aa: CASSVVGTFYNEQFF

v_call: TRBV7-3
d_call: NA
j_call: TRBJ2-1
clone_size: NA
cdr3_length: 17
cdr3_nt: TGTGCCAGCAGCCCCAAAGGGGTAGCAGAAAACTACAATGAGCAGTTCTTC
cdr3_aa: CASSPKGVAENYNEQFF

v_call: TRBV5-1
d_call: NA
j_call: TRBJ1-1
clone_size: NA
cdr3_length: 17
cdr3_nt: TGCGCCAGCAGCCGGGCTACGTCGGGGGCGGGTTTCACTGAAGCTTTCTTT
cdr3_aa: CASSRATSGAGFTEAFF

v_call: TRBV7-2
d_call: NA
j_call: TRBJ2-5
clone_size: NA
cdr3_length: 12
cdr3_nt: TGTGCCAGCAGCCGAGCCCAAGAGACCCAGTACTTC
cdr3_aa: CASSRAQETQYF

v_call: TRBV5-8
d_call: TRBD2
j_call: TRBJ2-1
clone_size: NA
cdr3_length: 16
cdr3_nt: TGTGCCAGCAGCTTGGAGCGGGGGAGCTCCTACAATGAGCAGTTCTTC
cdr3_aa: CASSLERGSSYNEQFF

v_call: TRBV7-2
d_call: NA
j_call: TRBJ2-1
clone_size: NA
cdr3_length: 16
cdr3_nt: TGTGCCAGCAGCTTTCGGGCCTCGAGCTCCTACAATGAGCAGTTCTTC
cdr3_aa: CASSFRASSSYNEQFF

v_call: TRBV30
d_call: NA
j_call: TRBJ2-1
clone_size: few
cdr3_length: 12
cdr3_nt: TGTGCCTGGAGTTACAGAAACAATGAGCAGTTCTTC
cdr3_aa: CAWSYRNNEQFF

v_call: TRBV6-1
d_call: TRBD1
j_call: TRBJ2-7
clone_size: NA
cdr3_length: 13
cdr3_nt: TGTGCCAGCAGTAGGGGACAGACCCACGAGCAGTACTTC
cdr3_aa: CASSRGQTHEQYF